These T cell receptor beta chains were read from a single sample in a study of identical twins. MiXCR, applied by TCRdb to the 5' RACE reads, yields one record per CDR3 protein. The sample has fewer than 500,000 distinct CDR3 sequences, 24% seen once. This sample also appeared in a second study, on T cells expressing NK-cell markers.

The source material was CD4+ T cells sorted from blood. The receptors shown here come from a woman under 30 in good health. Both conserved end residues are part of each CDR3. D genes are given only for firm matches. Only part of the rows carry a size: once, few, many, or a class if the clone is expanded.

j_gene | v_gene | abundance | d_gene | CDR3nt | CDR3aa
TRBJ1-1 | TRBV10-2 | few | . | TGCGCCAGCAGCCTTTCTTGGAGGGGTACTGAAGCTTTCTTT | CASSLSWRGTEAFF
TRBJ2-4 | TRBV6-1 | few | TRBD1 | TGTGCCAGCAGTCGGACAGGGAATGGGGGAAACATTCAGTACTTC | CASSRTGNGGNIQYF
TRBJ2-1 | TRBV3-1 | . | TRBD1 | TGTGCCAGCAGCCAGGGACAGGGGTTTGGATACAATGAGCAGTTCTTC | CASSQGQGFGYNEQFF
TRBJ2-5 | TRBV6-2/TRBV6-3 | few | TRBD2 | TGTGCCAGCAGTTACCGACTAGCGGGAGGCAGAGAGACCCAGTACTTC | CASSYRLAGGRETQYF
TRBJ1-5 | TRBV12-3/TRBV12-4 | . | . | TGTGCCAGCAGGGCGCGGATCAATCAGCCCCAGCATTTT | CASRARINQPQHF
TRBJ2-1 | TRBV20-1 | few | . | TGCAGTGCTAGAGAAGACAGCCTCTCCTACAATGAGCAGTTCTTC | CSAREDSLSYNEQFF
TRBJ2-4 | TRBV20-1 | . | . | TGCAGTGCCCTGAGAGGAGGTCGGGATACTTATGGAAACATTCAGTACTTC | CSALRGGRDTYGNIQYF
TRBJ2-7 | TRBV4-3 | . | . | TGCGCCAGCCGGGACCGAGGATTC | CASRDRGF
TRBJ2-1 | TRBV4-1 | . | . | TGCGCCAGCCCGATTACAGCGTGGGAGCAGTTCTTC | CASPITAWEQFF
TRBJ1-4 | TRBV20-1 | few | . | TGCAGTGCTAGTAGGAGGGGAAGCCTCACAAGGACTAATGAAAAACTGTTTTTT | CSASRRGSLTRTNEKLFF
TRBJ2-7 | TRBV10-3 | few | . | TGTGCCACCCATCATTTGGAGGGGGACGAGCAGTACTTC | CATHHLEGDEQYF
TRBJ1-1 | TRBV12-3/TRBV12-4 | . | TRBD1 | TGTGCCAGCATCCTCAGGGGGCGGACTGAAGCTTTCTTT | CASILRGRTEAFF
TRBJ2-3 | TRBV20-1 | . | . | TGCAGTGAGAGACGGCAGCGTGACACAGATACGCAGTATTTT | CSERRQRDTDTQYF
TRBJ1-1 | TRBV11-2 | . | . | TGTGCCAGCAGCTTACGGGCCCAGGGGAGTTCTGAAGCTTTCTTT | CASSLRAQGSSEAFF
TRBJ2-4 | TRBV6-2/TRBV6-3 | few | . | TGTGCCAGCAGTTCGAGACCCCTGACTAGGTACTTC | CASSSRPLTRYF
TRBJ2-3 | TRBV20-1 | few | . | TGCAGTGCGCGGGCTAGTAGCGGCTACACAGATACGCAGTATTTT | CSARASSGYTDTQYF
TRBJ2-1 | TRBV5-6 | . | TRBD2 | TGTGCCAGCAGCCCGCGCCGATCAACTAGCGAATGGTCCTACAATGAGCAGTTCTTC | CASSPRRSTSEWSYNEQFF
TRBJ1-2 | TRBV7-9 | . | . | TGTGCCAGCACCGCTCAGGCCTATGGCTACACCTTC | CASTAQAYGYTF
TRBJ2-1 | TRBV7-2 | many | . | TGTGCCAGCAGTCCATCGACAGGAGACACCTACAATGAGCAGTTCTTC | CASSPSTGDTYNEQFF
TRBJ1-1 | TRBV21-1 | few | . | TGTGCCAGCAGCAAAGTACTTAACAGGGGGCGGGACACTGAAGCTTTCTTT | CASSKVLNRGRDTEAFF